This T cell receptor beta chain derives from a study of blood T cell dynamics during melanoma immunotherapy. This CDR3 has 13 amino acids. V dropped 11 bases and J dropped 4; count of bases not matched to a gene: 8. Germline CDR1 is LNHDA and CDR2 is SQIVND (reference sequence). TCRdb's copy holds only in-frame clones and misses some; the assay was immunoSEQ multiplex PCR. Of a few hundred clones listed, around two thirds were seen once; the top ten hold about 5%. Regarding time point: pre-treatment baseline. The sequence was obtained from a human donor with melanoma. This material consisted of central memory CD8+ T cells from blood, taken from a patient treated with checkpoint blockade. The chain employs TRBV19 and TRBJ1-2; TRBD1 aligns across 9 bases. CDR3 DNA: TGTGCCTCCCTGGACAGGGGCGGCTATGGCTACACCTTC. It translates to CASLDRGGYGYTF.